These T cell receptor beta chains were read from a single sample in a study of OX40 agonist ivuxolimab in advanced cancers. Only in-frame clones appear in the TCRdb table, and some are missing; sequencing was by immunoSEQ multiplex PCR. The sample shows 70,000 or so clones, 70% to 90% of them seen only once. Sequenced material: CD4+ or CD8+ T cells sorted from blood, taken in a trial of the OX40 agonist ivuxolimab. The receptors originated from an adult with an advanced solid tumor such as melanoma, head and neck, liver or kidney cancer. CDR3s include the opening cysteine and the closing phenylalanine or tryptophan.

v_call	j_call	cdr3_aa
TRBV7-2	TRBJ2-1	CASSLDPAGSYNEQFF
TRBV2	TRBJ2-1	CASSVRKDNEQFF
TRBV28	TRBJ1-4	CASSLNAGQFNEKLFF
TRBV15	TRBJ2-6	CATGSTGFPGANVLTF
TRBV2	TRBJ1-5	CASKLLVHQPQHF
TRBV21-1	TRBJ1-1	CASSKGRSKQSAEAFF
TRBV5-4	TRBJ2-1	CASSSGGLFAGRTYNEQFF
TRBV6-1	TRBJ2-5	CASSRTGGVETQYF
TRBV9	TRBJ1-3	CASSVSGVGNTIYF
TRBV6-1	TRBJ2-3	CASSAPPTDTQYF
TRBV7-6	TRBJ2-3	CASSLVSAGPSTDTQYF
TRBV18	TRBJ2-2	CASSPGGLNTGELFF
TRBV9	TRBJ1-5	CASSVALVRYQPQHF
TRBV25-1	TRBJ1-4	CASSLQGRGEKLFF
TRBV19	TRBJ2-1	CASMVSVFGEQFF
TRBV4-2	TRBJ2-7	CASSQEGTSGSYEQYF
TRBV5-6	TRBJ2-5	CASSSTEIQETQYF
TRBV28	TRBJ2-5	CASSFQREETQYF
TRBV28	TRBJ2-1	CASSSTIPTSGRSSYNEQFF
TRBV11-3	TRBJ2-7	CASSFGGRPYEQYF
TRBV27	TRBJ1-2	CASSLYPTSHGYTF
TRBV25-1	TRBJ2-3	CASSPLEAPSTDTQYF
TRBV10-1	TRBJ2-4	CASSDIDDCGIAKNIQYF
TRBV6-6	TRBJ1-1	CASSYSISLARGAFF
TRBV27	NA	CASSFGGGYEQYF
TRBV25-1	TRBJ1-5	CASSAQQDRDNQPQHF
TRBV6-5	TRBJ1-1	CASSYSTDQAFF
TRBV9	TRBJ2-7	CASSPRHFFGAEAYEQYF
TRBV28	TRBJ2-7	CATRDRVTYEQYF
TRBV27	TRBJ2-7	CASSSRLAGVRYEQYF
TRBV27	TRBJ1-2	CASRGLDYGYTF
TRBV15	TRBJ2-5	CATTGGSGFKETQYF
TRBV5-1	TRBJ2-5	CASSSYGTGRQETQYF
TRBV19	TRBJ1-2	CASSIGYGYTF
TRBV6-5	TRBJ1-1	CASSPGPNTEAFF
TRBV4-1	TRBJ2-1	CASSQAAGGSYNEQFF
TRBV19	TRBJ1-4	CASSTAGLSAKLFF